The clone carrying this TCR beta chain showed up just a few times. TCRdb reprocessed the 5' RACE reads with MiXCR, giving one entry per CDR3 protein. The sample carries approximately 670,000 distinct CDR3 sequences, around 6% recorded once. These data come from a study of identical twins. V lost 6 bases and J 3 bases, leaving 12 bases between the germline ends. There are 14 residues in the CDR3. Per germline, CDR1 MDHEN and CDR2 SYDVKM. The chain joins TRBV28 to TRBJ1-5, with D perhaps TRBD1 (6 bases). The specimen was naive T cells sorted from blood. The sequence derives from a man younger than 30 in good health. CDR3 DNA sequence: TGTGCCAGCAGGTCACAGGGTAACAATCAGCCCCAGCATTTT. Translation: CASRSQGNNQPQHF. The full variable domain, in which reference TRBV28 and TRBJ1-5 provide the parts outside the CDR3, is DVKVTQSSRYLVKRTGEKVFLECVQDMDHENMFWYRQDPGLGLRLIYFSYDVKMKEKGDIPEGYSVSREKKERFSLILESASTNQTSMYLCASRSQGNNQPQHFGDGTRLSIL.